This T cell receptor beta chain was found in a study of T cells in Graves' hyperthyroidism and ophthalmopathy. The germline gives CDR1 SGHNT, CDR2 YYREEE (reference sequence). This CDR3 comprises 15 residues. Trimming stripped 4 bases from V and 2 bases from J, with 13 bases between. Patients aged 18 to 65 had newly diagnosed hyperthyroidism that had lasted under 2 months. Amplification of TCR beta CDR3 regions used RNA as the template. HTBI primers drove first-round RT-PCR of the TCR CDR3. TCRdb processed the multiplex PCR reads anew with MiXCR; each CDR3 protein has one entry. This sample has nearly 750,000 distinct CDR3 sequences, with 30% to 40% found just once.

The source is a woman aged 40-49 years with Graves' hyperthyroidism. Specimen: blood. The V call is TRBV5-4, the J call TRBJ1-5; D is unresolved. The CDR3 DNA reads TGTGCCAGCAGCGCGGAGGGAGAGGGCAATCAGCCCCAGCATTTT. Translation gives CASSAEGEGNQPQHF.